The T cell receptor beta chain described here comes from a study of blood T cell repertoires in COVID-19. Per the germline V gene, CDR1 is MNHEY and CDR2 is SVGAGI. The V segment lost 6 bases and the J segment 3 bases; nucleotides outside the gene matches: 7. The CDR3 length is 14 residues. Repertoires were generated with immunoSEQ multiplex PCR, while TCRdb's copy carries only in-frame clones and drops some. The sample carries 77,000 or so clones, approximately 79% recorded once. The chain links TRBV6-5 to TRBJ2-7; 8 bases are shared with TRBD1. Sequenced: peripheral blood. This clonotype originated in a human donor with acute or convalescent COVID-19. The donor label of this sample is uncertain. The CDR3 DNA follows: TGTGCCAGCAGCCAGGGGGCGAGTTACTACGAGCAGTACTTC. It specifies CASSQGASYYEQYF.